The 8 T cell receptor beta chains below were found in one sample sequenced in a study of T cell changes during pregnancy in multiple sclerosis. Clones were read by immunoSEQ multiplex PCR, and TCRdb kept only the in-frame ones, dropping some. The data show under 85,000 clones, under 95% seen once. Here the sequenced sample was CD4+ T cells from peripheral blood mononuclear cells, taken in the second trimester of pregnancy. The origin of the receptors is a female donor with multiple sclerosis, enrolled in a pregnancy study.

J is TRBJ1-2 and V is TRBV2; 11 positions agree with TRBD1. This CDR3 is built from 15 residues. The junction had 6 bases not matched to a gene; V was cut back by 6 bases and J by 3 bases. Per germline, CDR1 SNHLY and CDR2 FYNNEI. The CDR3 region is CASRKGQGGYYGYTF. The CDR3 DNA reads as TGTGCCAGCAGGAAGGGACAGGGGGGGTACTATGGCTACACCTTC.

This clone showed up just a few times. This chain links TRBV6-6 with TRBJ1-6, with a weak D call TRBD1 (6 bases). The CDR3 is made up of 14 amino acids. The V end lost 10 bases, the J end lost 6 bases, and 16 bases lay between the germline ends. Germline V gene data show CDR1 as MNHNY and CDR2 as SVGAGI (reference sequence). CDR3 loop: CATSLRGVNSPLHF. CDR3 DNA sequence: TGTGCCACCTCACTCAGGGGTGTTAATTCACCCCTCCACTTT.

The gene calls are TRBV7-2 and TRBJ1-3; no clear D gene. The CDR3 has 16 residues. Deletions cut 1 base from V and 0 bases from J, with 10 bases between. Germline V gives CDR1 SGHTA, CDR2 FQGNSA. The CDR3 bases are TGTGCCAGCAGCTTAGGCCCTTCGAGCTCTGGAAACACCATATATTTT. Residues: CASSLGPSSSGNTIYF.

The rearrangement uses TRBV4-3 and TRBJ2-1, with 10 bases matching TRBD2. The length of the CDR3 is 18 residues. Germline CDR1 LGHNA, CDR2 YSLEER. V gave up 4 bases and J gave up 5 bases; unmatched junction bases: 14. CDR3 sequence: CASSPRYLHSGGHNEQFF. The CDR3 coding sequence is TGCGCCAGCAGCCCTCGATACCTCCATAGCGGGGGGCACAATGAGCAGTTCTTC.

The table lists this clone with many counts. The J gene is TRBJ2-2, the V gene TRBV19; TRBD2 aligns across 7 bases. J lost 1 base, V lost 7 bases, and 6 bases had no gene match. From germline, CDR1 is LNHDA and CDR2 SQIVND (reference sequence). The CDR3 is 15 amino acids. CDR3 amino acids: CASIPPGGNTGELFF. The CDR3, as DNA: TGTGCCAGTATCCCCCCGGGGGGGAACACCGGGGAGCTGTTTTTT.

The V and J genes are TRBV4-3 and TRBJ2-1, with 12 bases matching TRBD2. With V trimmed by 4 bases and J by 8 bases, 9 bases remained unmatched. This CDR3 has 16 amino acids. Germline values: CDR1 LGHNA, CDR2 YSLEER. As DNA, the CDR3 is TGCGCCAGCAGCCTTCTACCTAGCGGGGGGGAGTATGAGCAGTTCTTC. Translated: CASSLLPSGGEYEQFF.

Here the CDR3 DNA reads TGTGCCAGCAGGTCACAGGGAAACTATGGCTACACCTTC. This sequence encodes CASRSQGNYGYTF. The rearrangement uses TRBV5-4 and TRBJ1-2; possible D gene TRBD1, 6 bases. Trimming took 5 bases from V and 2 from J, leaving 10 bases between them. This CDR3 has 13 residues. Germline V gene sequence: CDR1 SGHNT, CDR2 YYREEE (reference sequence).

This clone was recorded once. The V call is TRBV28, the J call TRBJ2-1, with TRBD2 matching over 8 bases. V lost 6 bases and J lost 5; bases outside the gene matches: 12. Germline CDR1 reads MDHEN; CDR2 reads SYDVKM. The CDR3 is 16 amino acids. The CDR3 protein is CASRTGGLAVDNEQFF. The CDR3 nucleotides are TGTGCCAGCAGGACGGGTGGACTAGCTGTGGACAATGAGCAGTTCTTC.